This T cell receptor beta chain is drawn from a study of human T cells and chemical hapten exposure. Study information: Sensitization applied 2% DPC to roughly 2 cm by roughly 2 cm of upper inner arm skin. Findings and limits, study-wide: TCRs at a frequency above 1 in 1000 stayed unchanged with DPC sensitization. Positively correlated with patch test score were the counts of PT1 expanded TCRs.

Each CDR3 protein is one row after TCRdb ran MiXCR on the RACE reads. The sample contains some 120,000 distinct CDR3 sequences, about an eighth of which appear only once. This CDR3 has 12 residues. The germline gives CDR1 MNHEY, CDR2 SVGAGI. Trimming removed 4 bases from V and 6 bases from J; junction bases left unmatched: 2. This clonotype was seen repeatedly, ten times or more. The target antigen is unknown. Sample time point: patch test 1, 2 weeks after DPC sensitization. Treatment described: therapeutic diphenylcyclopropenone sensitization with weekly scalp DPC. Donors were 18 to 70-year-old alopecia patients suitable for DPC.

Sequenced here: whole blood, sampled in connection with sensitization to the hapten diphenylcyclopropenone (DPC). This chain uses TRBV6-5 with TRBJ2-5, with TRBD2 matching over 7 bases. This TCR derives from a woman in her 50s with alopecia areata. Some clones in this sample may be carry-over from other donors' samples. CDR3 loop: CASSSGGKTQYF. The CDR3 DNA reads TGTGCCAGCAGTTCCGGGGGGAAGACCCAGTACTTC.